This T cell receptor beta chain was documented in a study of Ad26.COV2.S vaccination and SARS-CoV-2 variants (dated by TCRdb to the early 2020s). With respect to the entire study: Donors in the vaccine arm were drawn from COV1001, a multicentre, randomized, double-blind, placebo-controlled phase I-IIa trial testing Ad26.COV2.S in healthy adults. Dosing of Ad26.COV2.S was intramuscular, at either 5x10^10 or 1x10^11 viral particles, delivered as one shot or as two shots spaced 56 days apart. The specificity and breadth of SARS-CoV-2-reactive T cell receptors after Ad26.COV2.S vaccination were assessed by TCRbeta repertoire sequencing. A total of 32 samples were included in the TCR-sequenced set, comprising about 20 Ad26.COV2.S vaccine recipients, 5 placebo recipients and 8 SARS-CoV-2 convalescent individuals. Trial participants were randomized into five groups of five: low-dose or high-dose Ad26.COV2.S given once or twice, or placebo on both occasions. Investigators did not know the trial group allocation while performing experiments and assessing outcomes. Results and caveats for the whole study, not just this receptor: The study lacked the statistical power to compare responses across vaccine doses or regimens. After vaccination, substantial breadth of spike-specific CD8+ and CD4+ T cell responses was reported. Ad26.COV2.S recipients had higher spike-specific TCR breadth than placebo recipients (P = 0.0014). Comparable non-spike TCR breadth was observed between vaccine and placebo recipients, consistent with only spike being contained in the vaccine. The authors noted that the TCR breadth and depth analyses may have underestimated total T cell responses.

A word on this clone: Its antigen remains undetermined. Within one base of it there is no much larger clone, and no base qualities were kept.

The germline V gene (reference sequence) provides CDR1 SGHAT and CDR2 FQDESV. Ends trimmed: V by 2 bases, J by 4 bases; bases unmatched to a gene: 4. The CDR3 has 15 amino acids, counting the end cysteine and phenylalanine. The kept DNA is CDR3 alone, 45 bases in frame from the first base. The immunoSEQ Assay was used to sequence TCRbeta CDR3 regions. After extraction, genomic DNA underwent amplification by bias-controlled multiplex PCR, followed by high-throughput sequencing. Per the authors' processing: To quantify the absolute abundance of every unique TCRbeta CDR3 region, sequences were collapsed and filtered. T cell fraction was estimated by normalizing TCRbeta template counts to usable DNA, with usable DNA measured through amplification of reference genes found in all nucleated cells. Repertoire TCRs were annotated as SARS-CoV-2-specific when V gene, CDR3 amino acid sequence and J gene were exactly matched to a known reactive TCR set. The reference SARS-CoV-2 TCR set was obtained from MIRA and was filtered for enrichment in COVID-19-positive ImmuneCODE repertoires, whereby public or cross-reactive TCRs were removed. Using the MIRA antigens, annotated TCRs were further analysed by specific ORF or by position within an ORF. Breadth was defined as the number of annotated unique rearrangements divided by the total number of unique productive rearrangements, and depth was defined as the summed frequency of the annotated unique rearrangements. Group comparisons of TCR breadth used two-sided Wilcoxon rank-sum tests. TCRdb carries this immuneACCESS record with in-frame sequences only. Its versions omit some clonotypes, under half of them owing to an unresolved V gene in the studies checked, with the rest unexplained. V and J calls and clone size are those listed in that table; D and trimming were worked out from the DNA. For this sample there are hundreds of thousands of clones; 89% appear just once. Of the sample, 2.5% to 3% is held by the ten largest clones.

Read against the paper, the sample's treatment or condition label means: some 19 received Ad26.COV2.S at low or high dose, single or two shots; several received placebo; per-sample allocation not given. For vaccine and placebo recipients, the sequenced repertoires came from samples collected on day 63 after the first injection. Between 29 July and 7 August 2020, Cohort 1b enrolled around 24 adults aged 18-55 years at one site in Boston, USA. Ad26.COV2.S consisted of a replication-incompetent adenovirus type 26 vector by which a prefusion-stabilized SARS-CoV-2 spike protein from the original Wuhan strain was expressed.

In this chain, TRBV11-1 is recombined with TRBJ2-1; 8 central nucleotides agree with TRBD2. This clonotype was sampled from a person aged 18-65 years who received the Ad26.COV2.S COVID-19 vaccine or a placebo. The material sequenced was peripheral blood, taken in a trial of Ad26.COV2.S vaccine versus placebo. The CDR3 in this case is CASSLRRLAYNEQFF. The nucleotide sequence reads TGTGCCAGCAGCTTAAGGCGACTAGCGTACAATGAGCAGTTCTTC.